The source of this T cell receptor (beta chain) is a study of cytomegalovirus exposure and HLA in healthy donors. Study outcomes and limitations: For most TCR sequences rarity was the rule, although some public TCRs occurred in many donors.

This PCR relied on a set of 60 Vbeta primers and 13 Jbeta primers. Repertoires were generated with immunoSEQ multiplex PCR, while TCRdb's copy carries only in-frame clones and drops some. The sample carries 150,000 or so clones, approximately 85% recorded once. This CDR3 comprises 22 residues. In germline, CDR1 is MGHRA, CDR2 YSYEKL. V lost 4 bases, J lost 0 bases, and 31 bases lay in between. As to this clone: Its antigen is currently unknown.

The sample taken for sequencing was PBMCs. This chain connects TRBV4-1 to TRBJ1-3, with unresolved D. This receptor was obtained from a man younger than 35 in good health and CMV-seropositive. The CDR3 coding sequence is TGCGCCAGCAGCCGTCTACTAGGCCAGACACGGCCGGAGAGGGACTCTGGAAACACCATATATTTT. Translating gives CASSRLLGQTRPERDSGNTIYF.